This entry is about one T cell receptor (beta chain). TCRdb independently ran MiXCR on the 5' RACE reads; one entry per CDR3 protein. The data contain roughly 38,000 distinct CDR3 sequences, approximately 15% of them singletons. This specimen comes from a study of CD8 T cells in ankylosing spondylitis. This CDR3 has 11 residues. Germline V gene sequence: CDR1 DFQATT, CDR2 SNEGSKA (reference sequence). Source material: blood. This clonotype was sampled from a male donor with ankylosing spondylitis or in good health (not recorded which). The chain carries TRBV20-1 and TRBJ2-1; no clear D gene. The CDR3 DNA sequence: TGCAGGGGATTGTATGGAAATGAGCAGTTCTTC. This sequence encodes CRGLYGNEQFF.